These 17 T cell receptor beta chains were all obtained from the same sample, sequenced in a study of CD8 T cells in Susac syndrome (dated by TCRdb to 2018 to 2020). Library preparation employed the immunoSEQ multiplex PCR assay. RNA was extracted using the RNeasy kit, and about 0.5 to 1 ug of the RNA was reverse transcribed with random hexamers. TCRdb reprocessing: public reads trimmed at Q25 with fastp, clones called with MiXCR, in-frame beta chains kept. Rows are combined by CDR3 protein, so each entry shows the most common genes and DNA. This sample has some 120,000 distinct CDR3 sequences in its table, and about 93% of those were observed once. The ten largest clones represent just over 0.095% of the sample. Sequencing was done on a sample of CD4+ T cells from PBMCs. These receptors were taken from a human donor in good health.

The CDR3 region is CASRLGQAGKGELFF. For the CDR3, the DNA is TGTGCCAGCAGACTGGGACAGGCAGGGAAAGGGGAGCTGTTTTTT. J is TRBJ2-2 and V is TRBV12-3 or TRBV12-4; 8 bases map to TRBD1. With V trimmed by 6 bases and J by 8 bases, 11 bases remained unmatched. This CDR3 is 15 amino acids long.

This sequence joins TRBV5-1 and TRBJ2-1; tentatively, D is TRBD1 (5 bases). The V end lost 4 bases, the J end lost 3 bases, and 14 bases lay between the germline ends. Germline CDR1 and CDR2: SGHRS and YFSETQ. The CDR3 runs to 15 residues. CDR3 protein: CASSRAQEGYNEQFF. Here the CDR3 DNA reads TGCGCCAGCAGCCGGGCACAGGAAGGCTACAATGAGCAGTTCTTC.

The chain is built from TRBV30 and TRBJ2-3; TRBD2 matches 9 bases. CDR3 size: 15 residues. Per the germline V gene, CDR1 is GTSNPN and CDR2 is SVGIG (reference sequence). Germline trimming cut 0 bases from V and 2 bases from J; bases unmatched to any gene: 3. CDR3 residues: CAWSVPSGVTDTQYF. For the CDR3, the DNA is TGTGCCTGGAGTGTACCTAGCGGGGTCACAGATACGCAGTATTTT.

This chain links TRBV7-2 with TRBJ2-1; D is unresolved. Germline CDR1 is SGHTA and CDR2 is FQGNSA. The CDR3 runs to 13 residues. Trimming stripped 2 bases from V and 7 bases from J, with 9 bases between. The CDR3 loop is CASSLLVSNEQFF. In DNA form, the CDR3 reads TGTGCCAGCAGCTTACTAGTCTCTAATGAGCAGTTCTTC.

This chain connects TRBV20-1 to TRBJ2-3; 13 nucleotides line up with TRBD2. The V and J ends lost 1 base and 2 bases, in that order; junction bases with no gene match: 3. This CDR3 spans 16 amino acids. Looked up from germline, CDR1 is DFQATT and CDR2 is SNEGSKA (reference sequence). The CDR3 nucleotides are TGCAGTGCTAGAGGTGGACTAGCGGGAGCCACAGATACGCAGTATTTT. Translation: CSARGGLAGATDTQYF.

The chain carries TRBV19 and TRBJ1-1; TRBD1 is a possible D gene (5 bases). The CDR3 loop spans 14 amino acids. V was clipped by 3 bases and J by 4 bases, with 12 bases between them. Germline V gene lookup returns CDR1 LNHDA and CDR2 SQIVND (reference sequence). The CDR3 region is CASSIGPGSTEAFF. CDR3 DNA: TGTGCCAGTAGTATCGGACCAGGGTCCACTGAAGCTTTCTTT.

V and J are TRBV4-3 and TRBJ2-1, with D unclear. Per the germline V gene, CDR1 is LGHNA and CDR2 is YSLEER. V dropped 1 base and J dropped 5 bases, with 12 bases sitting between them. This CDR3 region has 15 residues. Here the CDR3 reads CASSQAHGPNNEQFF. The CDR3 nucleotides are TGCGCCAGCAGCCAAGCCCACGGACCAAACAATGAGCAGTTCTTC.

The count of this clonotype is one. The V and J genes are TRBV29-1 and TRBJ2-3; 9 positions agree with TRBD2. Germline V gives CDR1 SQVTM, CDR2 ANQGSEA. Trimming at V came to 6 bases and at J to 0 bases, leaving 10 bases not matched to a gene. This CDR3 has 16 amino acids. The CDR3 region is CSVPRTSDSSTDTQYF. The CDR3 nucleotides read TGCAGCGTCCCCCGGACTAGCGACTCTAGCACAGATACGCAGTATTTT.

Written as DNA, the CDR3 is TGTGCCGGAACGGACGGGGGGATCAATCAGCCCCAGCATTTT. Protein product: CAGTDGGINQPQHF. This chain connects TRBV6-6 to TRBJ1-5, with D possibly TRBD1 on 5 matching bases. This CDR3 spans 14 amino acids. Germline V CDR1 and CDR2: MNHNY, SVGAGI (reference sequence). V gave up 11 bases and J gave up 3 bases, with 17 bases separating them.

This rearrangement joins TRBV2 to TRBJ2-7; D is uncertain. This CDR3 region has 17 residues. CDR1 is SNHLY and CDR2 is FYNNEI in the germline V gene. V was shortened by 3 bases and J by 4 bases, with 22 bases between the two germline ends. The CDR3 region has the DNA TGTGCCAGCAGTGATCCGGGCCGAGTAACCCCGTTTTACGAGCAGTACTTC. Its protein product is CASSDPGRVTPFYEQYF. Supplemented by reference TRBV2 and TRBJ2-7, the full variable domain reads EPEVTQTPSHQVTQMGQEVILRCVPISNHLYFYWYRQILGQKVEFLVSFYNNEISEKSEIFDDQFSVERPDGSNFTLKIRSTKLEDSAMYFCASSDPGRVTPFYEQYFGPGTRLTVT.

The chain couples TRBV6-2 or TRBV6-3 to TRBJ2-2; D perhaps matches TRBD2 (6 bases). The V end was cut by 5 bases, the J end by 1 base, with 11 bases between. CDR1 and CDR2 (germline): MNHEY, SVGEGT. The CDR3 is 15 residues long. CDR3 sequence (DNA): TGTGCCAGCAGTATAGCGGTTATGAACACCGGGGAGCTGTTTTTT. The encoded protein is CASSIAVMNTGELFF.

The CDR3, as DNA: TGTGCCAGCAGCTTAACGTCCGGGGAGCTGTTTTTT. Translated, it gives CASSLTSGELFF. This chain uses TRBV7-9 with TRBJ2-2; D gene uncertain. The germline V and J ends were trimmed by 2 bases and 6 bases, with 4 bases remaining between them. The length of the CDR3 is 12 residues. Germline V gene sequence: CDR1 SEHNR, CDR2 FQNEAQ (reference sequence).

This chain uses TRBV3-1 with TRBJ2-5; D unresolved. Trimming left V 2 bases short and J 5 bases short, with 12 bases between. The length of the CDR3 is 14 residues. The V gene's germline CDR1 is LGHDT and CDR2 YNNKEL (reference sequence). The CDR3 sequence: CASSQIPQQETQYF. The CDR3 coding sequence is TGTGCCAGCAGCCAAATCCCCCAACAGGAGACCCAGTACTTC.

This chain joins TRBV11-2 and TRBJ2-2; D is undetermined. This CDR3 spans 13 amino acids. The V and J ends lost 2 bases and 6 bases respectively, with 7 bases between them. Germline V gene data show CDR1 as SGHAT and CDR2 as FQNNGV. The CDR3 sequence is CASSLQVPGELFF. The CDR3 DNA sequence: TGTGCCAGCAGCTTACAGGTCCCCGGGGAGCTGTTTTTT.

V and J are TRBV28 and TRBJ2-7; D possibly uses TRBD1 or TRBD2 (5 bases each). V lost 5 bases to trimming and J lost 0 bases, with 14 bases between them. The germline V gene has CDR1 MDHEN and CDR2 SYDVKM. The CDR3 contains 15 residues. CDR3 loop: CASSDGALLSYEQYF. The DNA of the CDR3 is TGTGCCAGCAGTGACGGGGCCCTCCTCTCCTACGAGCAGTACTTC.

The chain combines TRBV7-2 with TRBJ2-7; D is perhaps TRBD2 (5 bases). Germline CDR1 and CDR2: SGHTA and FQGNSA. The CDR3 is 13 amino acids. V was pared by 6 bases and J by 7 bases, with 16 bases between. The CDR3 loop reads CASRPPSQREQYF. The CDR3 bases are TGTGCCAGCAGACCCCCAAGCCAGCGGGAGCAGTACTTC.

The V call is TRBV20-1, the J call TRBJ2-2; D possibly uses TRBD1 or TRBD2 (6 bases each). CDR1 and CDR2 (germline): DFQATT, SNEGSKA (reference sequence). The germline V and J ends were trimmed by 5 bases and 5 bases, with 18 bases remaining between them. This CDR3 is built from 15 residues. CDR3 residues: CSAGGQAGGTGELFF. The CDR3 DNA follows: TGCAGTGCTGGGGGGCAAGCGGGCGGGACCGGGGAGCTGTTTTTT.